This passage covers 21 T cell receptor beta chains from one sample sequenced in a study of T cells after posttransplantation cyclophosphamide. Clones were sequenced by immunoSEQ multiplex PCR, and TCRdb holds only the in-frame ones, with some missing. The data contain about 600 clones, around 80% of them singletons. Sequencing was performed on memory CD8+ T cells sorted from blood. These receptors all come from a man aged 35 to 55 in good health, CMV-negative, and a related stem cell transplant donor.

The gene calls are TRBV5-1 and TRBJ2-2; possible D gene TRBD2, 6 bases. This CDR3 comprises 16 residues. The ends were cut back, 1 base at V and 6 bases at J, with 16 bases in the middle. Per germline, CDR1 SGHRS and CDR2 YFSETQ. DNA of the CDR3: TGCGCCAGCAGCTTGTTTCCCCCGGGAGCGTCCGGGGAGCTGTTTTTT. Residues: CASSLFPPGASGELFF.

DNA for the CDR3: TGTGCCAGCAGCGTAGCTACGGGACTCCTAGAGACCCAGTACTTC. This gives the protein CASSVATGLLETQYF. The V call is TRBV9, the J call TRBJ2-5; possibly TRBD2 for D (6 bases). V lost 0 bases, J lost 4 bases, and 13 bases lay in between. There are 15 residues in the CDR3. Germline assignment: CDR1 SGDLS and CDR2 YYNGEE.

This chain uses TRBV14 with TRBJ2-5, with D possibly TRBD1 on 5 matching bases. The CDR3 has 15 amino acids. The germline V and J ends were trimmed by 0 bases and 7 bases, with 15 bases remaining between them. From germline, CDR1 is SGHDN and CDR2 FVKESK. CDR3 sequence (DNA): TGTGCCAGCAGCCAAGATCAGCAGGGTTGGGGGACCCAGTACTTC. It is translated as CASSQDQQGWGTQYF.

V is TRBV6-5 and J is TRBJ1-1, with D perhaps matching TRBD1 (5 bases). The CDR3 is 13 residues long. Germline values: CDR1 MNHEY, CDR2 SVGAGI. V lost 0 bases to trimming and J lost 5 bases, with 7 bases between them. This CDR3 is CASSYSRATEAFF. CDR3 sequence (DNA): TGTGCCAGCAGTTACTCCAGGGCTACTGAAGCTTTCTTT.

This clone was detected once. The chain combines TRBV19 with TRBJ2-2; 7 positions agree with TRBD2. Trimming took 9 bases from V and 4 from J; bases not matched to a gene: 8. The CDR3 has 14 amino acids. CDR1 is LNHDA, CDR2 SQIVND, per germline (reference sequence). The CDR3 region has the DNA TGTGCCAGCACCCGGGACTACCTCACCGGGGAGCTGTTTTTT. This gives the protein CASTRDYLTGELFF.

The chain is built from TRBV30 and TRBJ2-2; D is unclear. The CDR3 consists of 13 residues. Germline assignment: CDR1 GTSNPN and CDR2 SVGIG (reference sequence). Trimming left V 2 bases short and J 5 bases short, with 9 bases between. CDR3 sequence: CAWSPSETGELFF. The DNA for the CDR3 is TGTGCCTGGAGTCCGAGTGAAACCGGGGAGCTGTTTTTT.

The CDR3 loop is CASSGAENNEQFF. Here the CDR3 DNA reads TGTGCCAGCAGTGGGGCAGAAAACAATGAGCAGTTCTTC. This chain uses TRBV6-5 with TRBJ2-1, with D maybe TRBD1 (5 bases). Looked up from germline, CDR1 is MNHEY and CDR2 is SVGAGI. V lost 5 bases to trimming and J lost 5 bases, with 10 bases between them. The CDR3 length is 13 residues.

The chain has TRBV9 and TRBJ2-1; tentatively, D is TRBD2 (5 bases). Deletions cut 0 bases from V and 0 bases from J, with 10 bases between. Looked up from germline, CDR1 is SGDLS and CDR2 is YYNGEE. This CDR3 has 16 amino acids. CDR3 in DNA: TGTGCCAGCAGCGTAGGAGGTGGGAGCTCCTACAATGAGCAGTTCTTC. Translating it yields CASSVGGGSSYNEQFF.

This chain uses TRBV29-1 with TRBJ2-5, with unresolved D. This CDR3 contains 11 residues. Trimming took 2 bases from V and 2 from J, leaving 3 bases between them. Germline-derived CDR1 and CDR2 are SQVTM and ANQGSEA. The CDR3: CSVEQQETQYF. The CDR3 nucleotides are TGCAGCGTTGAACAGCAAGAGACCCAGTACTTC.

The V gene is TRBV7-8, the J gene TRBJ1-1, with D possibly matching TRBD1 (5 bases). The CDR3 spans 16 residues. Germline lookup yields CDR1 SGHVS and CDR2 FQNEAQ. Trimming cost V 5 bases and J 5 bases, with 21 bases left between them. CDR3 sequence reads: CASSPASQGLATEAFF. The CDR3 nucleotides are TGTGCCAGCAGCCCCGCCTCGCAGGGCCTAGCGACTGAAGCTTTCTTT.

The rearrangement uses TRBV27 and TRBJ2-7; 10 bases match TRBD1. The V segment lost 5 bases and the J segment 6 bases; nucleotides outside the gene matches: 10. The CDR3 length is 15 residues. Germline values: CDR1 MNHEY, CDR2 SMNVEV (reference sequence). CDR3 in amino acids: CASSPPGQGFGEQYF. CDR3 in DNA: TGTGCCAGCAGTCCCCCGGGACAGGGGTTTGGCGAGCAGTACTTC.

The genes are TRBV6-5 and TRBJ2-7; D is undetermined. Trimming shortened V by 6 bases and J by 0 bases, and 9 bases separated the two germline ends. This CDR3 has 13 amino acids. Germline V gives CDR1 MNHEY, CDR2 SVGAGI. CDR3 loop: CASSLRSSYEQYF. The CDR3 DNA reads TGTGCCAGCAGCCTACGAAGCTCCTACGAGCAGTACTTC.

The chain recombines TRBV7-9 with TRBJ2-1; 7 bases match TRBD2. The CDR3 contains 13 residues. Germline values: CDR1 SEHNR, CDR2 FQNEAQ (reference sequence). With V trimmed by 4 bases and J by 4 bases, 1 base remained unmatched. The CDR3 spells CASSWEGYNEQFF. The CDR3, as DNA: TGTGCCAGCAGCTGGGAGGGATACAATGAGCAGTTCTTC.

This clone was detected only a few times. V usage is TRBV7-7 and J usage is TRBJ2-3; D is uncertain. The CDR3 spans 13 residues. V was trimmed by 5 bases and J by 6 bases, leaving 12 bases between them. The V gene's germline CDR1 is SSHAT and CDR2 FNYEAQ (reference sequence). The CDR3 reads CASSKFRFDTQYF. In nucleotides, the CDR3 is TGTGCCAGCAGCAAGTTCCGGTTTGATACGCAGTATTTT.

The CDR3 DNA follows: TGTGCCAGCAGTGAATCGGGTTACGGAAATCAGCCCCAGCATTTT. It translates to CASSESGYGNQPQHF. The chain joins TRBV2 to TRBJ1-5; D ambiguous. The germline V and J ends were trimmed by 2 bases and 4 bases, with 12 bases remaining between them. The CDR3 is 15 residues long. CDR1 is SNHLY, CDR2 FYNNEI, per germline.

This chain connects TRBV9 to TRBJ1-4; possible D gene TRBD1, 6 bases. V shed 3 bases and J shed 11 bases, with 23 bases lying between them. Germline CDR1 SGDLS, CDR2 YYNGEE. The CDR3 is 16 residues long. Here the CDR3 reads CASSAQTGYGFVKLFF. Written as DNA, the CDR3 is TGTGCCAGCAGCGCCCAGACAGGATATGGATTTGTGAAACTGTTTTTT.

This clone has a single count. The V and J genes are TRBV19 and TRBJ2-7; D not resolved. CDR1 is LNHDA and CDR2 is SQIVND in the germline V gene (reference sequence). The CDR3 sequence is 13 residues long. V was pared by 5 bases and J by 5 bases, with 13 bases between. The DNA of the CDR3 is TGTGCCAGTAGTTTTCAGGTTTCCAACGAGCAGTACTTC. This sequence encodes CASSFQVSNEQYF. Variable domain in full (rest from reference TRBV19 and TRBJ2-7): DGGITQSPKYLFRKEGQNVTLSCEQNLNHDAMYWYRQDPGQGLRLIYYSQIVNDFQKGDIAEGYSVSREKKESFPLTVTSAQKNPTAFYLCASSFQVSNEQYFGPGTRLTVT.

The sample holds a few counts of this clone. This chain joins TRBV5-4 and TRBJ1-4, with TRBD1 matching over 7 bases. J gave up 10 bases and V 2 bases, and 2 bases lay outside the gene matches. This CDR3 region has 12 residues. The V gene's germline CDR1 is SGHNT and CDR2 YYREEE (reference sequence). The CDR3 DNA sequence: TGTGCCAGCAGCTTCCGGGACAGAAAACTGTTTTTT. Protein product: CASSFRDRKLFF.

The genes are TRBV9 and TRBJ2-1; TRBD1 matches 9 bases. The germline CDR1 and CDR2 sequences are SGDLS and YYNGEE. This CDR3 region has 15 residues. V trimming: 3 bases; J trimming: 8 bases; junction bases outside the gene matches: 9. The CDR3 is CASSAVRDRDYEQFF. The DNA of the CDR3 is TGTGCCAGCAGCGCCGTCCGGGACAGGGATTATGAGCAGTTCTTC.

The rearrangement uses TRBV11-2 and TRBJ2-7, with D possibly being TRBD1 (5 bases). The CDR3 covers 19 residues. Germline V gene lookup returns CDR1 SGHAT and CDR2 FQNNGV. V dropped 1 base and J dropped 4 bases, with 26 bases sitting between them. CDR3 loop: CASSLANRTSLRASYEQYF. The CDR3 coding sequence is TGTGCCAGCAGCTTAGCTAATCGTACGTCTCTCAGGGCCTCTTACGAGCAGTACTTC.

V and J are TRBV15 and TRBJ2-6, with D possibly being TRBD1 (6 bases). CDR1 and CDR2 (germline): LNHNV, YYDKDF (reference sequence). Trimming removed 3 bases at V and 0 bases at J, with 9 bases between. The CDR3 consists of 16 residues. The CDR3 bases are TGTGCCACCAGCAGGGACAGTAACTCTGGGGCCAACGTCCTGACTTTC. It translates to CATSRDSNSGANVLTF.